One and the same sample provided the 4 T cell receptor beta chains below, sequenced in a study of blood T cell repertoires in COVID-19. Libraries were prepared by immunoSEQ multiplex PCR; TCRdb keeps only in-frame clonotypes and omits some of them. The sample has roughly 90,000 clones, 80% seen once. The source material was peripheral blood. The source of these receptors is a woman aged 70-85 years with acute or convalescent COVID-19.

This chain links TRBV4-2 with TRBJ1-2, with unresolved D. The germline CDR1 and CDR2 sequences are LGHNA and YNFKEQ. CDR3 size: 11 residues. Trimming stripped 0 bases from V and 8 bases from J, with 4 bases between. The CDR3 DNA reads TGTGCCAGCAGCCAAGATAGCGGCTACACCTTC. Translating it yields CASSQDSGYTF.

J is TRBJ1-2 and V is TRBV18; D is possibly TRBD1 (5 bases). V lost 3 bases, J lost 8 bases, and 19 bases lay in between. Germline V lookup: CDR1 KGHSH, CDR2 LQKENI. CDR3 size: 15 residues. CDR3 DNA: TGTGCCAGCTCACCCGAAGCGGGGGGTACCTCCGGCTACACCTTC. This translates into CASSPEAGGTSGYTF.

The chain couples TRBV12-3 or TRBV12-4 to TRBJ2-5; possible D gene TRBD2, 6 bases. The CDR3 consists of 13 residues. Trimming pared 7 bases from V and 2 bases from J, leaving 11 bases between. CDR3 in amino acids: CASTPGLQETQYF. In DNA, the CDR3 is TGTGCCAGCACCCCGGGACTTCAAGAGACCCAGTACTTC.

A single count supports this clone. The chain has TRBV3-1 (or the pseudogene TRBV3-2) and TRBJ2-1, with 12 bases fitting TRBD2. V trimming: 4 bases; J trimming: 7 bases; junction bases outside the gene matches: 5. The CDR3 sequence is 15 residues long. Germline V CDR1 and CDR2: LGHDT, YNNKEL (reference sequence). CDR3 nucleotides: TGTGCCAGCAGCCGACTAGCGGGGGCGGGAAATGAGCAGTTCTTC. This codes for CASSRLAGAGNEQFF.